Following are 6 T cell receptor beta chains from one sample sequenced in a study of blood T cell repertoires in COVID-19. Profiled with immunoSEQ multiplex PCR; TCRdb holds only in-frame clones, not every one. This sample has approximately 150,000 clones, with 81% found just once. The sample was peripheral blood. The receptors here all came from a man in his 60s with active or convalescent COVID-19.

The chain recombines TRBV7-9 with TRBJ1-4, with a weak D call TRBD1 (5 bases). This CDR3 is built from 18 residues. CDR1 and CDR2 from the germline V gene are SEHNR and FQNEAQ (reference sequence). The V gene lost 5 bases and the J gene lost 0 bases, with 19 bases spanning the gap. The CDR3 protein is CASSAPVQGLATNEKLFF. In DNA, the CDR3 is TGTGCCAGCAGCGCCCCGGTCCAGGGACTAGCAACTAATGAAAAACTGTTTTTT.

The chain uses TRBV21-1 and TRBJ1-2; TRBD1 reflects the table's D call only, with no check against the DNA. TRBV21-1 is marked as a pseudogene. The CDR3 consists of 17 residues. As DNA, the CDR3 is TGTGCCAGCAGCAACAAACACTATCTAACAGGGTGGTATGGCTACACCTTC. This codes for CASSNKHYLTGWYGYTF.

DNA for the CDR3: TGCAGCGGCTACCGGACAGGGCTAGATGAGCAGTTCTTC. Translation gives CSGYRTGLDEQFF. The chain has TRBV29-1 and TRBJ2-1, with 8 bases identical to TRBD1. The CDR3 spans 13 residues. CDR1 is SQVTM and CDR2 is ANQGSEA in the germline V gene. With V trimmed by 7 bases and J by 8 bases, 10 bases remained unmatched.

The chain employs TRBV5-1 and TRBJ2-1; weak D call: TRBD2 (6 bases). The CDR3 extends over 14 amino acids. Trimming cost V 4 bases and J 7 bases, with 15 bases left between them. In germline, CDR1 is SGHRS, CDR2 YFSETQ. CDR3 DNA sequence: TGCGCCAGCAGCCCGGACTACCTACCGAATGAGCAGTTCTTC. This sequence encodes CASSPDYLPNEQFF.

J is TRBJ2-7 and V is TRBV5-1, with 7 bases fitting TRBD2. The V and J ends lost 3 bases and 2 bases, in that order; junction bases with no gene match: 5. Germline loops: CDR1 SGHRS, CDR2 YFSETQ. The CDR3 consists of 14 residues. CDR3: CASSSAGETYEQYF. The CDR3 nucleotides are TGCGCCAGCAGCTCGGCGGGGGAAACCTACGAGCAGTACTTC.

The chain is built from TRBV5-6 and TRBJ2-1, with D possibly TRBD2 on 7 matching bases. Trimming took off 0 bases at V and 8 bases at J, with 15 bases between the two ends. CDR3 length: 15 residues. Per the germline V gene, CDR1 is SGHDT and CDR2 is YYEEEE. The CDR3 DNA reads TGTGCCAGCAGCTTGGCGGGCGGGGGCCGATATGAGCAGTTCTTC. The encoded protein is CASSLAGGGRYEQFF.